This T cell receptor (beta chain) was sequenced during a study of blood T cell repertoires in COVID-19. Sequenced by immunoSEQ multiplex PCR; TCRdb stores in-frame clones only, minus some. Of a few hundred thousand clones in the sample, 86% were seen once. CDR1 and CDR2 (germline): LNHDA, SQIVND (reference sequence). The CDR3 sequence is 14 residues long. V gave up 7 bases and J gave up 1 base; unmatched junction bases: 6. The chain employs TRBV19 and TRBJ1-1; 7 bases align to TRBD1. The receptor comes from a man aged 50-60 years with acute or convalescent COVID-19. Source material: peripheral blood. The CDR3 nucleotides are TGTGCCAGTACCCCACACAGGGGGAACACTGAAGCTTTCTTT. This codes for CASTPHRGNTEAFF.